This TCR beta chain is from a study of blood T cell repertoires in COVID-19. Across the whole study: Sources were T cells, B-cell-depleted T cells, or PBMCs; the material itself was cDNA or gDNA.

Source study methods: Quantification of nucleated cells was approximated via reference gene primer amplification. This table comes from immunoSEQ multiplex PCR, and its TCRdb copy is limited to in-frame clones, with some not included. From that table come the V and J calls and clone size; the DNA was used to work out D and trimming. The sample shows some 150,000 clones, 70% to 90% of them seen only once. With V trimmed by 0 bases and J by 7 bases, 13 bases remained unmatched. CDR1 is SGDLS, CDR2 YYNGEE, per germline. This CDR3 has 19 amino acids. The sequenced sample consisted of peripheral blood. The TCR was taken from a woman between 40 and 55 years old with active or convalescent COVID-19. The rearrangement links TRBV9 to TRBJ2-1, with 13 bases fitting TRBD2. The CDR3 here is CASSVGVYAGTSGMNEQFF. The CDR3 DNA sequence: TGTGCCAGCAGCGTAGGGGTATATGCCGGGACTAGCGGGATGAATGAGCAGTTCTTC. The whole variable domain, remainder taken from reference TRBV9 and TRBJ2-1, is DSGVTQTPKHLITATGQRVTLRCSPRSGDLSVYWYQQSLDQGLQFLIQYYNGEERAKGNILERFSAQQFPDLHSELNLSSLELGDSALYFCASSVGVYAGTSGMNEQFFGPGTRLTVL.